This TCR beta chain was sequenced for a study of T cell repertoires in cytomegalovirus infection. Background on the study: Well-studied HLA-B-restricted epitopes and recently identified HLA-C-restricted epitopes of CMV were both used in the study. Study results and limitations: Cumulative public TCR beta family frequency identified carriers of CMV plus the relevant HLA. Dominating the ex vivo response were TCR beta clonotypes that were CMV-specific and HLA-C-restricted.

Per germline, CDR1 MNHNS and CDR2 SASEGT. The CDR3 extends over 15 amino acids. Trimming pared 2 bases from V and 6 bases from J, leaving 13 bases between. This clonotype has just a few counts. The antigen remains undetermined. TCRdb called the reads again in MiXCR, with one record for every CDR3 protein. The sample lists 650,000 to 900,000 distinct CDR3 sequences; almost 30% were seen once. This TCR was recovered from a human donor in good health (CMV status not recorded). Some clones in this sample may be carry-over from other donors' samples. The material was cultured CD8+ T cells from PBMCs, obtained from culture after CMV antigen stimulation. V gene TRBV6-1 combines with J gene TRBJ2-2, with a weak D call TRBD1 (6 bases). The CDR3 protein is CASSEFRGGPGELFF. Here the CDR3 DNA reads TGTGCCAGCAGTGAATTCAGGGGCGGACCCGGGGAGCTGTTTTTT.